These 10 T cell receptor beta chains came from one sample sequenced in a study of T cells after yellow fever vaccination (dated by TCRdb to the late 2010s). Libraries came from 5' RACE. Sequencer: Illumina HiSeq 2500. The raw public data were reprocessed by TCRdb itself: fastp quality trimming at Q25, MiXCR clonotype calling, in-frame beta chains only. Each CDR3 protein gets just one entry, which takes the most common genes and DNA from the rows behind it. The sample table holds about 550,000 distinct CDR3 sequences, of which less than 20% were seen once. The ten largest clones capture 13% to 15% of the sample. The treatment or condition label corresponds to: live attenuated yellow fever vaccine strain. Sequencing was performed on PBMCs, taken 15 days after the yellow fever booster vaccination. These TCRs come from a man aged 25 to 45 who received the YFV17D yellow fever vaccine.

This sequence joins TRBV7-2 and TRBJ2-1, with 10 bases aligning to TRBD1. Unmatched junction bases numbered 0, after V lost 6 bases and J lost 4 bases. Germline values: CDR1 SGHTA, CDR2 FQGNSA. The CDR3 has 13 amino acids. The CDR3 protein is CASRGQGYNEQFF. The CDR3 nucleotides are TGTGCCAGCAGGGGACAGGGGTACAATGAGCAGTTCTTC.

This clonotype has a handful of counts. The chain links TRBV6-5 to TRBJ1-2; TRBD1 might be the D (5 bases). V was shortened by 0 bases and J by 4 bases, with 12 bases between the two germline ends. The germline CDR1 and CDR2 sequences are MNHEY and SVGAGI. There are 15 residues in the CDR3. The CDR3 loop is CASSYSGTATYGYTF. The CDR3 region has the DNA TGTGCCAGCAGTTACTCGGGGACGGCGACCTATGGCTACACCTTC.

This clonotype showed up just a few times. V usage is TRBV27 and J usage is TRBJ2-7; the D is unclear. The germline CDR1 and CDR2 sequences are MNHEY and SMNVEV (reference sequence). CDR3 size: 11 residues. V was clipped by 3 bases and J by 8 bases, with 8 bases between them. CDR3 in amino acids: CASSLRSQQYF. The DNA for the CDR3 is TGTGCCAGCAGTTTGCGGAGTCAGCAGTACTTC.

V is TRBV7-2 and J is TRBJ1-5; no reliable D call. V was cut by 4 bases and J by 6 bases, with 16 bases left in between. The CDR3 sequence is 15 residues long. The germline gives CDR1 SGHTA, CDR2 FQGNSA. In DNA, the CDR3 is TGTGCCAGCAGCTCCGTGGGCCGGTGGGGTCAGCCCCAGCATTTT. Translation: CASSSVGRWGQPQHF.

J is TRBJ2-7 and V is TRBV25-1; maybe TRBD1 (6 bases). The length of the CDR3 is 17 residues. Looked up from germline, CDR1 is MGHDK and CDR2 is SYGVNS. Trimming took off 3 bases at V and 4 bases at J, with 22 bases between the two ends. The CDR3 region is CASSDRGTSKSWYEQYF. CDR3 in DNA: TGTGCCAGCAGTGATAGGGGGACCTCTAAATCCTGGTACGAGCAGTACTTC.

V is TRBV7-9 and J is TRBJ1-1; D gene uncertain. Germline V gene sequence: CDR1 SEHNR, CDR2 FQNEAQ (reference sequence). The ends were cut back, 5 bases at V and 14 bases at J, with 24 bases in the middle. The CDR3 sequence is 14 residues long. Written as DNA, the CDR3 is TGTGCCAGCAGCCCCCCCTCGGCTTGGGTGGCTGGCTTCTTT. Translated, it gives CASSPPSAWVAGFF.

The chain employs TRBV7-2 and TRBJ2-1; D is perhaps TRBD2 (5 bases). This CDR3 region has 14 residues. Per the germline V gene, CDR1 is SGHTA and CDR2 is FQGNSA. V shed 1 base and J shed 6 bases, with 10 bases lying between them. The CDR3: CASSLVREGNEQFF. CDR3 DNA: TGTGCCAGCAGCTTAGTCCGCGAGGGCAATGAGCAGTTCTTC.

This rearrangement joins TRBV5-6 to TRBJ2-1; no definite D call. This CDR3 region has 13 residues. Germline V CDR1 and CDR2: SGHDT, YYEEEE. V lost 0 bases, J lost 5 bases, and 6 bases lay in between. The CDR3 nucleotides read TGTGCCAGCAGCTTGGTATCAAACAATGAGCAGTTCTTC. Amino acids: CASSLVSNNEQFF.

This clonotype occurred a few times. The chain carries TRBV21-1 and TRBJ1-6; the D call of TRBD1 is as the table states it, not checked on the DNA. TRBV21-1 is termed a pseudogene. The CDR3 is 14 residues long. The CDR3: CASSAGRDNSPLHF. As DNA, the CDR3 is TGTGCCAGCAGCGCAGGGAGAGATAATTCACCCCTCCACTTT.

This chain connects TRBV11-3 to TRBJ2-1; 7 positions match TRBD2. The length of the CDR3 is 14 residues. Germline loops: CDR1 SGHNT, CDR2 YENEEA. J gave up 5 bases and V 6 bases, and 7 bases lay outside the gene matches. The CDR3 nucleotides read TGTGCCAGCAGTGTTCAGGGAGGGCACAATGAGCAGTTCTTC. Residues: CASSVQGGHNEQFF.